The present T cell receptor beta chain was sequenced within a study of T cells in Graves' hyperthyroidism and ophthalmopathy. Study outcomes and limitations: The authors' 13 V-J model separated ophthalmopathy from stable hyperthyroidism. Within blood appeared most thyroid clonotypes that had expanded above 0.001.

V lost 3 bases and J 4 bases, leaving 13 bases between the germline ends. The CDR3 runs 14 residues. Diagnostic decisions used clinical symptoms, serum thyroxine and TRAb, thyroid ultrasound and orbital computed tomography. Amplification targeted TCR beta CDR3 regions from RNA transcripts. HTBI primers drove first-round RT-PCR of the TCR CDR3. TCRdb called the multiplex PCR reads again in MiXCR, with one record for every CDR3 protein. The table includes about 570,000 distinct CDR3 sequences, 40% to 55% detected once. Notes on this clonotype: Its cognate antigen is unknown.

Source material: peripheral blood or thyroid tissue (not recorded which). The gene calls are TRBV12-3 or TRBV12-4 and TRBJ2-7; D uncertain. The receptor comes from an adult woman with Graves' disease, either hyperthyroidism or ophthalmopathy (not recorded which). The CDR3 reads CASSLFSIGYEQYF. CDR3 nucleotides: TGTGCCAGCAGTTTGTTCTCTATCGGTTACGAGCAGTACTTC.